The 10 T cell receptor beta chains reported below all come from one sample, sequenced in a study of shared clonotypes between healthy human individuals. Assay: immunoSEQ multiplex PCR; the TCRdb copy retains only in-frame clones and omits some. The data hold some 2,100,000 clones, with just over 90% observed a single time. Terminally differentiated effector memory CD45RA+ cells were excluded by CCR7 positive selection of CD45RO-negative cells. Sequenced: naive CD8+ T cells from PBMCs. Receptors were obtained from a man aged 18 to 29 in good health. Some clones in this sample may be carry-over from other donors' samples.

This chain connects TRBV27 to TRBJ1-6, with D maybe TRBD1 (5 bases). V lost 7 bases to trimming and J lost 13 bases, with 17 bases between them. Germline lookup yields CDR1 MNHEY and CDR2 SMNVEV (reference sequence). CDR3 length equals 13 residues. Written as DNA, the CDR3 is TGTGCCAGCAACCGGCAGGGAGTGAGCCCCCTCCACTTT. It translates to CASNRQGVSPLHF.

This clone is a singleton in its sample. V gene TRBV10-3 combines with J gene TRBJ2-5; 8 bases fit TRBD1. The trim removed 2 bases at V and 5 bases at J, leaving 7 bases unmatched. The length of the CDR3 is 15 residues. Per the germline V gene, CDR1 is ENHRY and CDR2 is SYGVKD. The CDR3 region is CAISEAQGVRETQYF. CDR3 sequence (DNA): TGTGCCATCAGTGAGGCACAGGGGGTGCGGGAGACCCAGTACTTC.

The chain combines TRBV11-1 with TRBJ2-7, with TRBD2 matching over 12 bases. Germline V lookup: CDR1 SGHAT, CDR2 FQDESV (reference sequence). The CDR3 totals 16 residues. V was pared by 4 bases and J by 3 bases, with 7 bases of the junction left unmatched. DNA for the CDR3: TGTGCCAGCAGCTATACCGGGGGACTAGCGGGCTACGAGCAGTACTTC. The encoded protein is CASSYTGGLAGYEQYF. The full variable domain, in which reference TRBV11-1 and TRBJ2-7 provide the parts outside the CDR3, is EAEVAQSPRYKITEKSQAVAFWCDPISGHATLYWYRQILGQGPELLVQFQDESVVDDSQLPKDRFSAERLKGVDSTLKIQPAELGDSAMYLCASSYTGGLAGYEQYFGPGTRLTVT.

The chain uses TRBV7-6 and TRBJ2-1, with 7 bases matching TRBD1. This CDR3 has 15 residues. The V gene end was trimmed by 5 bases and the J gene end by 7 bases; junction bases not matched to a gene: 11. Germline loops: CDR1 SGHVS, CDR2 FNYEAQ. The CDR3 sequence is CASSKPGGLWNEQFF. The DNA of the CDR3 is TGTGCCAGCAGCAAGCCAGGGGGATTGTGGAATGAGCAGTTCTTC. Together with reference TRBV7-6 and TRBJ2-1, the CDR3 gives the full variable domain: GAGVSQSPRYKVTKRGQDVALRCDPISGHVSLYWYRQALGQGPEFLTYFNYEAQQDKSGLPNDRFSAERPEGSISTLTIQRTEQRDSAMYRCASSKPGGLWNEQFFGPGTRLTVL.

The chain is built from TRBV30 and TRBJ1-2; D perhaps matches TRBD1 (6 bases). CDR1 and CDR2 (germline): GTSNPN, SVGIG (reference sequence). Trimming pared 1 base from V and 6 bases from J, leaving 18 bases between. This CDR3 contains 15 residues. CDR3 DNA sequence: TGTGCCTGGAGTGACGTCGCGCAGGGGAAGGATGGCTACACCTTC. It codes for CAWSDVAQGKDGYTF.

V and J are TRBV28 and TRBJ1-5, with D possibly being TRBD1 (6 bases). The CDR3 sequence is 17 residues long. Per the germline V gene, CDR1 is MDHEN and CDR2 is SYDVKM. Trimming removed 6 bases from V and 0 bases from J, with 18 bases in between. This CDR3 reads CASSPSKGEYSNQPQHF. The DNA for the CDR3 is TGTGCCAGCAGCCCCTCCAAGGGGGAATATAGCAATCAGCCCCAGCATTTT. The whole variable domain, remainder taken from reference TRBV28 and TRBJ1-5, is DVKVTQSSRYLVKRTGEKVFLECVQDMDHENMFWYRQDPGLGLRLIYFSYDVKMKEKGDIPEGYSVSREKKERFSLILESASTNQTSMYLCASSPSKGEYSNQPQHFGDGTRLSIL.

J is TRBJ2-1 and V is TRBV29-1, with 8 nucleotides matching TRBD1. CDR3 length: 11 amino acids. V was clipped by 7 bases and J by 8 bases; unmatched bases: 4. Per the germline V gene, CDR1 is SQVTM and CDR2 is ANQGSEA. The CDR3 sequence is CSAPGGYEQFF. CDR3 nucleotides: TGCAGCGCACCAGGGGGCTATGAGCAGTTCTTC.

The chain is built from TRBV25-1 and TRBJ1-1, with 8 bases that match TRBD1. Germline CDR1 is MGHDK and CDR2 is SYGVNS. With 7 bases clipped from V and 4 bases from J, the junction kept 11 bases outside the gene matches. The CDR3 loop spans 15 amino acids. The CDR3 region has the DNA TGTGCCAGCACCAGTAGGACAGGGTGGGTCACTGAAGCTTTCTTT. It translates to CASTSRTGWVTEAFF.

This clone was observed a single time. The chain links TRBV27 to TRBJ2-7; D unresolved. The V gene lost 6 bases and the J gene lost 7 bases, with 16 bases spanning the gap. The V gene's germline CDR1 is MNHEY and CDR2 SMNVEV (reference sequence). There are 13 residues in the CDR3. CDR3 bases: TGTGCCAGCAGGGTGGCAGGATATGGGGAGCAGTACTTC. This encodes CASRVAGYGEQYF.

The chain uses TRBV7-3 and TRBJ2-3; 8 positions match TRBD2. Per germline, CDR1 SGHTA and CDR2 FQGTGA. V was clipped by 2 bases and J by 2 bases; unmatched bases: 3. The CDR3 totals 15 residues. The CDR3 is CASSLAGGFTDTQYF. In nucleotides, the CDR3 is TGTGCCAGCAGCTTAGCGGGGGGTTTCACAGATACGCAGTATTTT.